These T cell receptor beta chains were read from a single sample in a study of identical twins. From the 5' RACE reads, TCRdb called clonotypes with MiXCR, one entry per CDR3 protein. The sample consists of around 280,000 distinct CDR3 sequences, roughly 8.6% of them appearing once. The same data also contributed to another study, on yellow fever vaccine responses in identical twins.

Source material: memory (CD45RO+) T cells sorted from blood. These receptors all come from a woman aged 18-29 years in good health. The CDR3 runs from the conserved cysteine through the conserved F or W. A D gene is named only where the DNA matches it firmly. The size of a clone is reported for some rows only, either as once, few or many, or as a class for expanded clones.

>TRBV7-3|-|TRBD1|TRBJ2-7|14
TGTGCCAGCAGCTCAGTACAGGGGCGAGGGGAGCAGTACTTC
CASSSVQGRGEQYF
>TRBV4-2|many|-|TRBJ2-3|17
TGTGCCAGCAGCCACTCAACTTCGGGTGAGGGAACAGATACGCAGTATTTT
CASSHSTSGEGTDTQYF
>TRBV5-1|-|-|TRBJ2-3|14
TGCGCCAGCAGCACGGATTCCCCCACAGATACGCAGTATTTT
CASSTDSPTDTQYF
>TRBV25-1|-|TRBD1|TRBJ2-2|21
TGTGCCAGCAGTGAACTTTCCCGGGACAGCCCCTCGCAGGAGAACACCGGGGAGCTGTTTTTT
CASSELSRDSPSQENTGELFF
>TRBV5-1|-|TRBD2|TRBJ2-5|15
TGCGCCAGCAGCTTGGACGGGGGGGTTCAAGAGACCCAGTACTTC
CASSLDGGVQETQYF
>TRBV5-1|few|TRBD2|TRBJ2-7|15
TGCGCCAGCAGCTCGGGGGTCGGGGGGACCTACGAGCAGTACTTC
CASSSGVGGTYEQYF
>TRBV21-1|many|-|TRBJ2-3|14
TGTGCCAGCATAACAGGGGGAGACACAGATACGCAGTATTTT
CASITGGDTDTQYF
>TRBV11-1|-|TRBD2|TRBJ2-1|16
TGTGCCAGCAGCTTATACCCGGGAGGGGTTCGAGATGAGCAGTTCTTC
CASSLYPGGVRDEQFF
>TRBV4-1|-|-|TRBJ2-1|12
TGCGCCAGCAGCCAATTAGTCCATGAGCAGTTCTTC
CASSQLVHEQFF
>TRBV3-1|many|-|TRBJ1-4|14
TGTGCCAGCAGCACGGGGGGTTATAATGAAAAACTGTTTTTT
CASSTGGYNEKLFF
>TRBV5-6|many|-|TRBJ1-1|12
TGTGCCAGCAGCTTGTACTATAATGAAGCTTTCTTT
CASSLYYNEAFF
>TRBV10-1|-|-|TRBJ2-1|14
TGCGCCAGCGGATCGCCGGGGGTTTTTGGTGAGCAGTTCTTC
CASGSPGVFGEQFF
>TRBV6-1|few|-|TRBJ2-1|16
TGTGCCAGCACCCGAAGGGGGGGGAGGGCCATCAATGAGCAGTTCTTC
CASTRRGGRAINEQFF
>TRBV6-1|-|-|TRBJ2-1|17
TGTGCCAGCAGTCTCCGCGCCACCGGGAGTTCCTACAATGAGCAGTTCTTC
CASSLRATGSSYNEQFF
>TRBV20-1|many|TRBD2|TRBJ2-1|15
TGCAGTGCTAGAGATATAGCGGGAGGGCTCAATGAGCAGTTCTTC
CSARDIAGGLNEQFF
>TRBV27|few|-|TRBJ2-5|15
TGTGCCAGCAGCCCCAGCCTTAGGGGGGGAGAGACCCAGTACTTC
CASSPSLRGGETQYF
>TRBV5-4|few|-|TRBJ1-2|17
TGTGCCAGCAGCCCCCCTTCGTTGCAGGCCCTTAACTATGGCTACACCTTC
CASSPPSLQALNYGYTF
>TRBV6-1|few|-|TRBJ2-2|13
TGTGCCAGCAGTACGTACCGAAGCGGGGAGCTGTTTTTT
CASSTYRSGELFF
>TRBV27|few|TRBD2|TRBJ2-1|17
TGTGCCAGCAGTTTTGAGTCCAGCGGGAGGCTCCACAATGAGCAGTTCTTC
CASSFESSGRLHNEQFF
>TRBV2|many|-|TRBJ2-2|14
TGTGCCAGCAGGACAGACAGTAGCACCGGGGAGCTGTTTTTT
CASRTDSSTGELFF
>TRBV6-1|few|-|TRBJ2-7|15
TGTGCCAGCAGTGAACCACCAGGGTCGACCTACGAGCAGTACTTC
CASSEPPGSTYEQYF
>TRBV29-1|many|TRBD1|TRBJ1-2|13
TGCAGCACGGGGACAGGGTTAAACTATGGCTACACCTTC
CSTGTGLNYGYTF
>TRBV5-1|-|-|TRBJ1-5|15
TGCGCCAGCAGCTTGGGTCAGGGTAACAATCAGCCCCAGCATTTT
CASSLGQGNNQPQHF
>TRBV5-1|-|-|TRBJ2-3|14
TGCGCCAGCAGCATACAGGAGAGCACAGATACGCAGTATTTT
CASSIQESTDTQYF
>TRBV12-3/TRBV12-4|many|-|TRBJ2-2|17
TGTGCCAGCAGTTCGCGGGTGCCTACCTTTAACACCGGGGAGCTGTTTTTT
CASSSRVPTFNTGELFF
>TRBV6-1|-|TRBD2|TRBJ2-7|15
TGTGCCAGCAGTCCTCTGGGGACTAGATCCTACGAGCAGTACTTC
CASSPLGTRSYEQYF
>TRBV5-5|many|-|TRBJ1-2|14
TGTGCCAGCAGCCCGGACAGCGGGGGCTATGGCTACACCTTC
CASSPDSGGYGYTF
>TRBV28|many|TRBD1|TRBJ1-2|14
TGTGCCAGCAGTACCGGGACAGGGAACTATGGCTACACCTTC
CASSTGTGNYGYTF
>TRBV4-1|-|TRBD1|TRBJ1-6|15
TGCGCCAGCAGCCAAGTCGCAGGGGGCGTCTCACCCCTCCACTTT
CASSQVAGGVSPLHF
>TRBV20-1|-|TRBD2|TRBJ2-5|14
TGCAGTGCTGGAAGGACTAGCGGGACAAAGACCCAGTACTTC
CSAGRTSGTKTQYF
>TRBV5-1|many|TRBD1|TRBJ1-1|16
TGCGCCAGCAGCTTGGTTTTTAGGGGGCCGAACACTGAAGCTTTCTTT
CASSLVFRGPNTEAFF
>TRBV5-1|many|-|TRBJ2-1|14
TGCGCCAGCAAACGGGCGGAAGATGGCTATGAGCAGTTCTTC
CASKRAEDGYEQFF
>TRBV29-1|few|-|TRBJ2-5|17
TGCAGCGTAGTACCCTTGGAGCGAGCGGCCTCCCAAGAGACCCAGTACTTC
CSVVPLERAASQETQYF
>TRBV28|-|TRBD1|TRBJ2-2|17
TGTGCCAGCAGTTTATCCCGGGACAGGGTTGTCACCGGGGAGCTGTTTTTT
CASSLSRDRVVTGELFF
>TRBV28|-|-|TRBJ2-5|17
TGTGCCAGCAGCGCCGCAGGACTTTCTCAGGAAGGAGAGACCCAGTACTTC
CASSAAGLSQEGETQYF
>TRBV6-5|few|-|TRBJ2-4|14
TGTGCCAGCAGTTATGTCGGTACCCTTGACATTCAGTACTTC
CASSYVGTLDIQYF
>TRBV29-1|many|TRBD2|TRBJ2-1|16
TGCAGTTCAAGCCCCGGGGGGACTAGCGGGCCCAATGAGCAGTTCTTC
CSSSPGGTSGPNEQFF
>TRBV5-1|few|-|TRBJ2-5|15
TGCGCCAGCAGCTTCGGGGGCACGGGGCAAGAGACCCAGTACTTC
CASSFGGTGQETQYF
>TRBV6-4|many|-|TRBJ2-3|15
TGTGCCAGCAGCCCCGCCGGGGGCGGCACAGATACGCAGTATTTT
CASSPAGGGTDTQYF
>TRBV20-1|many|TRBD2|TRBJ2-3|16
TGCAGTGCTAGAGTATCTAGCGGGGGGGTGGCAGATACGCAGTATTTT
CSARVSSGGVADTQYF
>TRBV18|few|-|TRBJ2-1|16
TGTGCCAGCTCTCGACCGAGCGGCCTCTTCTACAATGAGCAGTTCTTC
CASSRPSGLFYNEQFF
>TRBV6-4|many|-|TRBJ2-2|13
TGTGCCAGCAGTGACTCGCTGCCCGGGGAGCTGTTTTTT
CASSDSLPGELFF
>TRBV12-5|few|-|TRBJ2-1|15
TGTGCTAGTGGTTTTGGGCAGGGACTGTTGAATGAGCAGTTCTTC
CASGFGQGLLNEQFF
>TRBV3-1|many|-|TRBJ1-1|14
TGTGCCAGCAGCCCGAGAGGGGGGGGCACTGAAGCTTTCTTT
CASSPRGGGTEAFF
>TRBV2|-|TRBD2|TRBJ2-3|20
TGTGCCAGCAGCGGCCTCTTTGGGGGCCGACTAGCGCCGTACACAGATACGCAGTATTTT
CASSGLFGGRLAPYTDTQYF
>TRBV7-9|-|-|TRBJ2-5|14
TGTGCCAGCAGCCCGAGGTGGGGACAAGAGACCCAGTACTTC
CASSPRWGQETQYF
>TRBV5-1|many|-|TRBJ2-3|14
TGCGCCAGCAGGTTGGGGGTACGCACAGATACGCAGTATTTT
CASRLGVRTDTQYF
>TRBV12-3/TRBV12-4|many|TRBD1|TRBJ1-1|13
TGTGCCAGCAGGGGGACAGGGAAAACTGAAGCTTTCTTT
CASRGTGKTEAFF
>TRBV5-1|many|-|TRBJ2-5|17
TGCGCCAGCAGCTTTTCGGGCAGACGGGCCGGCCAAGAGACCCAGTACTTC
CASSFSGRRAGQETQYF
>TRBV27|-|TRBD1|TRBJ2-6|15
TGTGCCAGCAGCTCCACAGGGGCTGGGGCCAACGTCCTGACTTTC
CASSSTGAGANVLTF
>TRBV19|many|TRBD2|TRBJ2-2|17
TGTGCCAGTACGATCGCGGGGCGGGGGTCGGACACCGGGGAGCTGTTTTTT
CASTIAGRGSDTGELFF
>TRBV6-1|-|-|TRBJ1-6|14
TGTGCCAGCATGCGGCAGGACTATAATTCACCCCTCCACTTT
CASMRQDYNSPLHF
>TRBV6-1|few|-|TRBJ1-2|15
TGTGCCAGCACCCTGGAGGGGTCCGCTAACTATGGCTACACCTTC
CASTLEGSANYGYTF
>TRBV6-1|few|-|TRBJ2-3|13
TGTGCCAGCAGTGAAGCTCACGCCCTGGGGCAGTATTTT
CASSEAHALGQYF
>TRBV20-1|-|-|TRBJ1-2|13
TGCAGTGTTACAGCCGGGGCTTCCTATGGCTACACCTTC
CSVTAGASYGYTF
>TRBV9|many|-|TRBJ2-5|13
TGTGCCAGCGGGTCAGGATCGGGAGAGACCCAGTACTTC
CASGSGSGETQYF
>TRBV2|few|TRBD2|TRBJ2-1|13
TGTGCCGCCCGGACTAGCGGCCTCAATGAGCAGTTCTTC
CAARTSGLNEQFF